The 25 T cell receptor beta chains in this list originate from one sample, sequenced in a study of regulatory dendritic cells for organ transplantation. Profiled with immunoSEQ multiplex PCR; TCRdb holds only in-frame clones, not every one. Of about 30,000 clones detected, approximately 82% appear once; the ten largest clones hold around 0.093%. The sequenced material came from naive CD4+ T cells from blood. Subset described: CD45RA+ naive T cells. The receptors come from a human donor in good health.

The chain recombines TRBV7-9 with TRBJ2-3; 9 bases align to TRBD1. There are 16 residues in the CDR3. Germline CDR1 SEHNR, CDR2 FQNEAQ (reference sequence). V gave up 11 bases and J gave up 0 bases; unmatched junction bases: 12. The CDR3 loop is CAVQARDRVSTDTQYF. The CDR3 nucleotides read TGTGCCGTACAAGCCCGGGACAGGGTCAGCACAGATACGCAGTATTTT.

V usage is TRBV2 and J usage is TRBJ2-3; 7 bases map to TRBD1. Germline V CDR1 and CDR2: SNHLY, FYNNEI. This CDR3 spans 14 amino acids. The J segment lost 1 base and the V segment lost 4 bases, leaving 2 bases of the junction unmatched. As DNA, the CDR3 is TGTGCCAGCAGTGTTCAGGGGGGCACAGATACGCAGTATTTT. It encodes CASSVQGGTDTQYF.

V is TRBV2 and J is TRBJ2-3; 8 bases line up with TRBD1. Trimming took 10 bases from V and 3 from J; bases not matched to a gene: 3. The CDR3 is 12 residues long. Germline-derived CDR1 and CDR2 are SNHLY and FYNNEI. Written as DNA, the CDR3 is TGTGCCACCGGACAGGGAACAGATACGCAGTATTTT. This codes for CATGQGTDTQYF. Full variable domain (missing parts from reference TRBV2 and TRBJ2-3): EPEVTQTPSHQVTQMGQEVILRCVPISNHLYFYWYRQILGQKVEFLVSFYNNEISEKSEIFDDQFSVERPDGSNFTLKIRSTKLEDSAMYFCATGQGTDTQYFGPGTRLTVL.

The chain has TRBV2 and TRBJ2-3; 9 nucleotides align to TRBD1. J gave up 1 base and V 6 bases, and 8 bases lay outside the gene matches. The germline gives CDR1 SNHLY, CDR2 FYNNEI. The CDR3 has 16 amino acids. In DNA, the CDR3 is TGTGCCAGCAGCGCCGATCGACAGGGGGGCACAGATACGCAGTATTTT. Its translation: CASSADRQGGTDTQYF.

The table lists this clone with a count of one. The chain combines TRBV5-4 with TRBJ1-4; D uncertain. Germline CDR1 reads SGHNT; CDR2 reads YYREEE (reference sequence). Between the trimmed V and J ends, which lost 1 base and 0 bases, there was a span of 7 bases. This CDR3 has 15 residues. The CDR3 region has the DNA TGTGCCAGCAGCTTGTGGGCAGCAACTAATGAAAAACTGTTTTTT. Protein: CASSLWAATNEKLFF.

The chain links TRBV27 to TRBJ1-1, with a tentative D call TRBD1 (5 bases). The V gene lost 7 bases and the J gene lost 10 bases, with 13 bases spanning the gap. CDR3 size: 11 residues. Germline V CDR1 and CDR2: MNHEY, SMNVEV (reference sequence). This CDR3 reads CASKAAGGAFF. CDR3 DNA sequence: TGTGCCAGCAAAGCTGCCGGGGGAGCTTTCTTT.

This clone was counted between two and nine times. The chain employs TRBV5-1 and TRBJ1-2, with a possible D match to TRBD1 (5 bases). This CDR3 contains 16 residues. The V and J ends lost 6 bases and 0 bases respectively, with 18 bases between them. Looked up from germline, CDR1 is SGHRS and CDR2 is YFSETQ. CDR3 sequence reads: CASTGGSSKANYGYTF. The DNA of the CDR3 is TGCGCCAGCACGGGGGGTAGCAGTAAAGCTAACTATGGCTACACCTTC.

The V gene is TRBV6-1, the J gene TRBJ1-2; D may be TRBD1 (6 bases). The ends were cut back, 0 bases at V and 8 bases at J, with 19 bases in the middle. Germline lookup yields CDR1 MNHNS and CDR2 SASEGT. The CDR3 sequence is 16 residues long. The CDR3 is CASSEASPARGQGYTF. The CDR3, as DNA: TGTGCCAGCAGTGAAGCTTCTCCCGCCAGGGGCCAGGGCTACACCTTC.

The chain uses TRBV7-2 and TRBJ2-2; 7 bases map to TRBD1. This CDR3 spans 14 amino acids. Trimming at V came to 7 bases and at J to 4 bases, leaving 6 bases not matched to a gene. Germline V lookup: CDR1 SGHTA, CDR2 FQGNSA. This CDR3 reads CASIRGGATGELFF. CDR3 in DNA: TGTGCCAGCATCCGAGGGGGCGCCACCGGGGAGCTGTTTTTT.

The chain couples TRBV18 to TRBJ1-2, with 8 nucleotides matching TRBD1. Trimming removed 2 bases from V and 6 bases from J; junction bases left unmatched: 5. Germline values: CDR1 KGHSH, CDR2 LQKENI. This CDR3 spans 14 amino acids. CDR3 residues: CASSPEQGGNGYTF. The CDR3 bases are TGTGCCAGCTCACCAGAACAGGGGGGAAATGGCTACACCTTC.

The chain is built from TRBV6-6 and TRBJ1-3; a possible D gene is TRBD1 (5 bases). Trimming left V 2 bases short and J 1 base short, with 9 bases between. The V gene's germline CDR1 is MNHNY and CDR2 SVGAGI (reference sequence). CDR3 length: 15 residues. The CDR3 region is CASSYPGSSGNTIYF. Written as DNA, the CDR3 is TGTGCCAGCAGTTACCCAGGGTCTTCTGGAAACACCATATATTTT.

This clone was counted a single time. The genes are TRBV7-2 and TRBJ2-5; maybe TRBD2 (7 bases). V dropped 1 base and J dropped 5 bases, with 14 bases sitting between them. The CDR3 runs to 15 residues. Germline loops: CDR1 SGHTA, CDR2 FQGNSA. As DNA, the CDR3 is TGTGCCAGCAGCTTAGATCAAAGGGGGGGGGAGACCCAGTACTTC. The encoded protein is CASSLDQRGGETQYF.

Only a few counts were recorded for this clone. The chain uses TRBV18 and TRBJ1-6, with 9 bases matching TRBD1. The CDR3 contains 16 residues. Losses at the gene ends were 5 bases for V and 10 bases for J; bases not matched to a gene: 12. Germline-derived CDR1 and CDR2 are KGHSH and LQKENI. The CDR3 spells CASSTTGQGMGSPLHF. Here the CDR3 DNA reads TGTGCCAGCTCAACTACGGGACAGGGAATGGGCTCACCCCTCCACTTT. The full variable domain, completed using reference TRBV18 and TRBJ1-6, is NAGVMQNPRHLVRRRGQEARLRCSPMKGHSHVYWYRQLPEEGLKFMVYLQKENIIDESGMPKERFSAEFPKEGPSILRIQQVVRGDSAAYFCASSTTGQGMGSPLHFGNGTRLTVT.

The count of this clone is one. The chain combines TRBV19 with TRBJ2-5, with 16 nucleotides matching TRBD2. Germline trimming cut 5 bases from V and 5 bases from J; bases unmatched to any gene: 8. CDR3 length: 17 residues. Germline CDR1 reads LNHDA; CDR2 reads SQIVND (reference sequence). The CDR3 protein is CASSSGLAGGRMETQYF. The CDR3 nucleotides read TGTGCCAGTAGTTCGGGACTAGCGGGGGGGCGGATGGAGACCCAGTACTTC.

This clone was seen a single time. The genes are TRBV5-4 and TRBJ1-2; D gene unclear. Germline CDR1 is SGHNT and CDR2 is YYREEE (reference sequence). V lost 0 bases, J lost 5 bases, and 8 bases lay in between. This CDR3 has 13 residues. The CDR3 DNA reads TGTGCCAGCAGCTTGGCCCAGACATATGGCTACACCTTC. This encodes CASSLAQTYGYTF.

In its sample, this clone was seen once. V gene TRBV4-1 combines with J gene TRBJ2-1; TRBD2 aligns across 9 bases. The ends lost 4 bases at V and 3 bases at J; junction bases unmatched: 7. The CDR3 is 16 amino acids. In germline, CDR1 is MGHRA, CDR2 YSYEKL. CDR3 in amino acids: CASSLYSGGNYNEQFF. The CDR3, as DNA: TGCGCCAGCAGCCTCTACAGCGGGGGGAACTACAATGAGCAGTTCTTC.

The gene calls are TRBV7-2 and TRBJ1-4, with D possibly matching TRBD1 (6 bases). Germline V gene lookup returns CDR1 SGHTA and CDR2 FQGNSA. The CDR3 has 14 residues. The V and J ends lost 3 bases and 8 bases respectively, with 13 bases between them. The CDR3 coding sequence is TGTGCCAGCAGCTTGACAGGTTCTCAGGAAAAACTGTTTTTT. It codes for CASSLTGSQEKLFF.

V usage is TRBV4-3 and J usage is TRBJ2-3, with 13 nucleotides matching TRBD2. Looked up from germline, CDR1 is LGHNA and CDR2 is YSLEER. The CDR3 covers 17 residues. The V gene end was trimmed by 5 bases and the J gene end by 1 base; junction bases not matched to a gene: 6. The CDR3 DNA follows: TGCGCCAGCAGCTCGGGACTAGCGGGAATTGGCACAGATACGCAGTATTTT. It codes for CASSSGLAGIGTDTQYF.

This chain joins TRBV11-3 and TRBJ2-3, with D possibly TRBD2 on 7 matching bases. The V end lost 4 bases, the J end lost 6 bases, and 23 bases lay between the germline ends. Germline values: CDR1 SGHNT, CDR2 YENEEA. This CDR3 comprises 17 residues. CDR3: CASSSPDLRGGRDTQYF. CDR3 DNA sequence: TGTGCCAGCAGCTCCCCGGACTTGAGGGGGGGCCGGGATACGCAGTATTTT.

The table lists this clone with a few counts. V gene TRBV9 combines with J gene TRBJ1-1; no clear D. The CDR3 contains 13 residues. Trimming removed 2 bases at V and 0 bases at J, with 5 bases between. Germline assignment: CDR1 SGDLS and CDR2 YYNGEE. CDR3 nucleotides: TGTGCCAGCAGCGTGGCGGTGAACACTGAAGCTTTCTTT. Translation: CASSVAVNTEAFF.

The chain is built from TRBV29-1 and TRBJ2-3; 7 nucleotides agree with TRBD1. This CDR3 contains 13 residues. J lost 5 bases, V lost 4 bases, and 6 bases had no gene match. Looked up from germline, CDR1 is SQVTM and CDR2 is ANQGSEA. In DNA, the CDR3 is TGCAGCGTTGGGACAGGAGGAGGAGATACGCAGTATTTT. Its protein is CSVGTGGGDTQYF.

The gene calls are TRBV7-9 and TRBJ1-1; no clear D gene. CDR1 is SEHNR, CDR2 FQNEAQ, per germline (reference sequence). The V and J ends lost 3 bases and 5 bases respectively, with 4 bases between them. This CDR3 has 11 residues. Here the CDR3 reads CASSFSTEAFF. CDR3 sequence (DNA): TGTGCCAGCAGCTTCAGTACTGAAGCTTTCTTT.

The chain is built from TRBV6-1 and TRBJ1-1, with unresolved D. Germline V gene data show CDR1 as MNHNS and CDR2 as SASEGT. Trimming shortened V by 2 bases and J by 4 bases, and 11 bases separated the two germline ends. CDR3 size: 14 residues. Here the CDR3 DNA reads TGTGCCAGCAGTGAATTGTACAGCAGCACTGAAGCTTTCTTT. It translates to CASSELYSSTEAFF.

This chain joins TRBV5-1 and TRBJ2-3; 10 bases align to TRBD1. Germline V lookup: CDR1 SGHRS, CDR2 YFSETQ. Trimming removed 2 bases from V and 6 bases from J; junction bases left unmatched: 15. The CDR3 consists of 18 residues. The CDR3 here is CASSLPHDRGPTADTQYF. CDR3 sequence (DNA): TGCGCCAGCAGCTTACCCCATGACAGGGGGCCCACCGCGGATACGCAGTATTTT.

The CDR3 loop is CASSPPKLAGAETQYF. As DNA, the CDR3 is TGTGCCAGCTCACCACCGAAGCTAGCGGGGGCAGAGACCCAGTACTTC. This chain connects TRBV18 to TRBJ2-5; 10 bases agree with TRBD2. The CDR3 sequence is 16 residues long. J gave up 4 bases and V 0 bases, and 5 bases lay outside the gene matches. Germline CDR1 KGHSH, CDR2 LQKENI.